This T cell receptor (beta chain) was sequenced during a study of cytomegalovirus exposure and HLA in healthy donors. Regarding the study as a whole: Donors were assumed by presence/absence analyses to have roughly uniform sequencing depth.

The germline V gene encodes CDR1 ENHRY and CDR2 SYGVKD. V trimming: 0 bases; J trimming: 7 bases; junction bases outside the gene matches: 8. The CDR3 sequence is 16 residues long. Primers: 60 Vbeta forward and 13 Jbeta reverse. TCRdb keeps only in-frame clones here, not all; method: immunoSEQ multiplex PCR. The sample gives approximately 290,000 clones, 75% to 90% of which show up once; about 0.3% is in the top ten. Of note for this clone: Its antigen remains unknown.

The sequence came from a girl aged 2-9 years in good health and CMV-seronegative. Sequenced input: PBMCs. This sequence joins TRBV10-3 and TRBJ1-5; 8 nucleotides line up with TRBD1. The CDR3 loop is CAISESRDRGWQPQHF. Written as DNA, the CDR3 is TGTGCCATCAGTGAGTCCCGTGACAGGGGCTGGCAGCCCCAGCATTTT.